This TCR beta chain was obtained from a study of control samples from healthy donors and cancer patients. The table came from immunoSEQ multiplex PCR; TCRdb's copy has only in-frame clones and leaves some out. The sample carries about 88,000 clones, approximately 95% recorded once. From germline, CDR1 is SGHTS and CDR2 YDEGEE. V was clipped by 1 base and J by 5 bases; unmatched bases: 5. The CDR3 totals 14 residues. Source material: blood. The origin of this receptor is a young man in good health. The genes are TRBV5-8 and TRBJ2-5, with 7 bases that match TRBD2. The CDR3, as DNA: TGTGCCAGCAGCTTGTTCCCAGCGGGGGAGACCCAGTACTTC. This codes for CASSLFPAGETQYF. Full variable domain (remainder filled in from reference TRBV5-8 and TRBJ2-5): EAGVTQSPTHLIKTRGQQATLRCSPISGHTSVYWYQQALGLGLQFLLWYDEGEERNRGNFPPRFSGRQFPNYSSELNVNALELEDSALYLCASSLFPAGETQYFGPGTRLLVL.